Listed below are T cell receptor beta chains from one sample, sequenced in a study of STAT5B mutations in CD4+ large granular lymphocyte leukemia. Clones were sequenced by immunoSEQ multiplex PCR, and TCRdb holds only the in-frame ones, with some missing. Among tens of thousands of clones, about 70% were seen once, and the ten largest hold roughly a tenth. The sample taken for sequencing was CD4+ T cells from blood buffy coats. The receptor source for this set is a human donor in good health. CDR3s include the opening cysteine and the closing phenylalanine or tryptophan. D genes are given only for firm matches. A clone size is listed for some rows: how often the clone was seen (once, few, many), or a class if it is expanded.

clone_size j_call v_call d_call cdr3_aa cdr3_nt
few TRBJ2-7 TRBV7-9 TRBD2 CASLGGRGSYEQYF TGTGCCAGCCTTGGCGGGAGGGGATCTTACGAGCAGTACTTC
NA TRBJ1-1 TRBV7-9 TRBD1 CASSPDRGRKGEAFF TGTGCCAGCAGCCCGGACAGGGGGCGAAAGGGTGAAGCTTTCTTT
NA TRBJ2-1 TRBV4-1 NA CASSQLGLSSYNEQFF TGCGCCAGCAGCCAACTAGGTCTAAGCTCCTACAATGAGCAGTTCTTC
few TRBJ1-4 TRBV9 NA CASSVGGVGEKLFF TGTGCCAGCAGCGTAGGCGGGGTTGGTGAAAAACTGTTTTTT
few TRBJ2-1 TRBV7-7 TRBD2 CASSRLSGGANNEQFF TGTGCCAGCAGCCGACTGAGCGGGGGGGCGAACAATGAGCAGTTCTTC
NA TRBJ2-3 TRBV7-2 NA CASSHSGTSLGTDTQYF TGTGCCAGCAGCCATTCGGGGACATCTTTAGGCACAGATACGCAGTATTTT
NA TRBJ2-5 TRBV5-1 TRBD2 CASSLSGRGGQETQYF TGCGCCAGCAGCTTGAGTGGTCGGGGGGGCCAAGAGACCCAGTACTTC
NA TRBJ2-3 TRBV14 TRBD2 CASSPRLAGATDTQYF TGTGCCAGCAGCCCCCGACTAGCGGGAGCTACAGATACGCAGTATTTT
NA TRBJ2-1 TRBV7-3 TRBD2 CASSLMAGGGNNNEQFF TGTGCCAGCAGCCTAATGGCGGGAGGAGGGAATAACAATGAGCAGTTCTTC
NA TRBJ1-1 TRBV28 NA CASSFSRDQAEAFF TGTGCCAGCAGTTTCTCCAGGGATCAGGCTGAAGCTTTCTTT
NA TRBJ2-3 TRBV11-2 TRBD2 CASSLITSGRVTDTQYF TGTGCCAGCAGCTTAATAACTAGCGGGAGGGTCACAGATACGCAGTATTTT
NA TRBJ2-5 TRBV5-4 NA CASSFIGQNKETQYF TGTGCCAGCAGCTTTATCGGACAGAACAAAGAGACCCAGTACTTC
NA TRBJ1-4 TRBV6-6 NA CASSYSRATNEKLFF TGTGCCAGCAGTTACTCCAGAGCCACTAATGAAAAACTGTTTTTT
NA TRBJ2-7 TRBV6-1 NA CASSEADYYTTYEQYF TGTGCCAGCAGTGAAGCGGACTATTACACCACCTACGAGCAGTACTTC
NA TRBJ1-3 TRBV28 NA CASSPTLGDPSGNTIYF TGTGCCAGCAGTCCTACCCTAGGGGACCCCTCTGGAAACACCATATATTTT
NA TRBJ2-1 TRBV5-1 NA CASSSPGQRPGLFDLSSYNEQFF TGCGCCAGCAGCTCGCCGGGACAAAGACCGGGACTGTTCGATTTGAGCTCCTACAATGAGCAGTTCTTC
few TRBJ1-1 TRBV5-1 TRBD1 CASSYSGTANTEAFF TGCGCCAGCAGCTATTCCGGGACAGCGAACACTGAAGCTTTCTTT
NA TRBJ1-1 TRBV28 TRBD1 CASSPPYRGGTTFF TGTGCCAGCAGTCCACCCTACAGGGGAGGTACGACTTTCTTT
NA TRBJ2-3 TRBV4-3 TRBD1 CASSQGKRQGWDTDTQYF TGCGCCAGCAGCCAAGGAAAAAGACAGGGCTGGGACACAGATACGCAGTATTTT
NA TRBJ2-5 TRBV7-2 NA CASSWTNQETQYF TGTGCCAGCAGCTGGACTAACCAAGAGACCCAGTACTTC
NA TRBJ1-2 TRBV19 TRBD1 CASSAGTGPSGYTF TGTGCCAGTAGCGCCGGGACAGGGCCCTCTGGCTACACCTTC
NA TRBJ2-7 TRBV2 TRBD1 CASSSDRTFSYEQYF TGTGCCAGCAGCTCGGACAGGACATTCTCCTACGAGCAGTACTTC
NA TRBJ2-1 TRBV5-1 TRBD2 CASSLGLAGGGEQFF TGCGCCAGCAGCTTGGGACTAGCGGGAGGGGGTGAGCAGTTCTTC
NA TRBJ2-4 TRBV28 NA CASSFTTGRPGLDIQYF TGTGCCAGCAGTTTCACCACGGGACGGCCGGGTTTGGACATTCAGTACTTC
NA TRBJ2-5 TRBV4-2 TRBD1 CASSQEGQGAKTQYF TGTGCCAGCAGCCAAGAAGGGCAGGGGGCCAAGACCCAGTACTTC
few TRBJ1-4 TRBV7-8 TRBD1 CASSSRTGVWTGLFF TGTGCCAGCAGCTCCCGGACAGGGGTATGGACTGGACTGTTTTTT
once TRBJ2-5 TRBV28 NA CASSPSREYQETQYF TGTGCCAGCAGTCCCTCCCGGGAGTACCAAGAGACCCAGTACTTC
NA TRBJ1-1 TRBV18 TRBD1 CASSQQGPNTEAFF TGTGCCAGCTCACAACAGGGGCCGAACACTGAAGCTTTCTTT
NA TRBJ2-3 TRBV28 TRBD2 CASITAGGQRFADTQYF TGTGCCAGCATCACAGCGGGGGGGCAACGTTTTGCAGATACGCAGTATTTT
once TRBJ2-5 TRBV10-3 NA CAISDSERQVETQYF TGTGCCATCAGTGATTCCGAAAGACAGGTAGAGACCCAGTACTTC
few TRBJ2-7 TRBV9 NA CASSVGMGFYEQYF TGTGCCAGCAGCGTAGGGATGGGATTCTACGAGCAGTACTTC
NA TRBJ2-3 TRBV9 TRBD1 CASSITGQGLITQYF TGTGCCAGCAGTATCACGGGACAGGGGCTGATTACGCAGTATTTT
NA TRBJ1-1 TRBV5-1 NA CASSGAGINTEAFF TGCGCCAGCAGCGGCGCAGGGATCAACACTGAAGCTTTCTTT
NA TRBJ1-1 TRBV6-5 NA CASSYPPRSGTEAFF TGTGCCAGCAGTTACCCCCCGAGGTCAGGGACTGAAGCTTTCTTT
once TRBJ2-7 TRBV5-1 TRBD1 CASSLGDRDEQYF TGCGCCAGCAGCTTGGGGGACAGGGACGAGCAGTACTTC
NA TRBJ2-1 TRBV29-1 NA CSAPRGGGSKHNEQFF TGCAGCGCCCCAAGGGGGGGCGGGAGTAAACACAATGAGCAGTTCTTC
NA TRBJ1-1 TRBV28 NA CASSLRTEAFF TGTGCCAGCAGTTTAAGAACTGAAGCTTTCTTT
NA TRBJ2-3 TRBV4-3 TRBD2 CASSHTGLAGPDTQYF TGCGCCAGCAGCCATACGGGACTAGCGGGGCCAGATACGCAGTATTTT
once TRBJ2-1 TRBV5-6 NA CASRLGPPSSYNEQFF TGTGCCAGCAGACTAGGACCCCCGAGCTCCTACAATGAGCAGTTCTTC
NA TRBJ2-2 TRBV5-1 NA CASTIGPASNTGELFF TGCGCCAGCACCATTGGCCCAGCCTCGAACACCGGGGAGCTGTTTTTT
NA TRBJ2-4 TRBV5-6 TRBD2 CASSAGLAGGKNIQYF TGTGCCAGCAGCGCGGGACTAGCGGGAGGCAAAAACATTCAGTACTTC
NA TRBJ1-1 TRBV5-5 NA CASSLGLGEAFF TGTGCCAGCAGCTTAGGTCTCGGTGAAGCTTTCTTT
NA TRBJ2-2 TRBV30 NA CAWTLESAGELFF TGTGCCTGGACCCTGGAGTCCGCCGGGGAGCTGTTTTTT
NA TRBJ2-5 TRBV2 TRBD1 CASRARQGAEETQYF TGTGCCAGCAGGGCTCGACAGGGGGCCGAAGAGACCCAGTACTTC
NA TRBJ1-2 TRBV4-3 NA CASSLTGSLWDYGYTF TGCGCCAGCAGCTTGACAGGTTCACTATGGGACTATGGCTACACCTTC
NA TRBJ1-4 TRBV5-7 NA CASSLRRNSPSEKLFF TGTGCCAGCAGCTTGCGGCGGAACAGTCCGTCGGAAAAACTGTTTTTT
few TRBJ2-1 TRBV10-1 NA CASSEPAGAEQFF TGCGCCAGCAGTGAGCCGGCGGGGGCCGAGCAGTTCTTC
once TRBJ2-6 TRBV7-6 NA CASSLGGTGANVLTF TGTGCCAGCAGCTTAGGGGGGACTGGGGCCAACGTCCTGACTTTC
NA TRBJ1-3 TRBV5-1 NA CASSLGGGNTIYF TGCGCCAGCAGCTTGGGGGGTGGAAACACCATATATTTT
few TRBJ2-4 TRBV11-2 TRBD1 CASSFGQDGNIQYF TGTGCCAGCAGCTTCGGACAGGATGGAAACATTCAGTACTTC
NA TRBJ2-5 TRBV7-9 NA CASSPPRRSGETQYF TGTGCCAGCAGCCCACCCAGGAGGTCCGGAGAGACCCAGTACTTC
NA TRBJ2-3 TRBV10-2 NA CASRTGPSTDTQYF TGCGCCAGCAGAACAGGCCCAAGCACAGATACGCAGTATTTT